Below, 21 T cell receptor beta chains from the same sample are listed, as sequenced in a study of CD8+CD57+ T cells in acquired aplastic anemia. CDR3 and TCR beta VDJ profiling relied on a genomic DNA template. MiXCR, applied by TCRdb to the reads, yields one record per CDR3 protein. The sample holds 150,000 to 200,000 distinct CDR3 sequences, roughly 47% seen once. The specimen sequenced was sorted CD4+, CD8+, or CD8+CD57+ T cells (not recorded which) from PBMCs. The receptors derive from a human donor in good health.

V and J are TRBV20-1 and TRBJ1-2; 8 positions match TRBD1. The J segment lost 5 bases and the V segment lost 2 bases, leaving 10 bases of the junction unmatched. This CDR3 is 15 amino acids long. Looked up from germline, CDR1 is DFQATT and CDR2 is SNEGSKA (reference sequence). The CDR3 nucleotides are TGCAGTGCTAGACCAACAGGACAGGGCTTTTATGGCTACACCTTC. Translating it yields CSARPTGQGFYGYTF.

This clonotype was detected many times. This chain joins TRBV5-8 and TRBJ1-4; perhaps TRBD1 as D (5 bases). The germline V gene encodes CDR1 SGHTS and CDR2 YDEGEE. The CDR3 is made up of 14 amino acids. Trimming left V 4 bases short and J 4 bases short, with 11 bases between. The CDR3 reads CASSPDTVNEKLFF. The CDR3 DNA is TGTGCCAGCAGCCCGGACACCGTTAATGAAAAACTGTTTTTT.

This chain connects TRBV7-8 to TRBJ1-3; 7 bases match TRBD1. V trimming: 5 bases; J trimming: 0 bases; junction bases outside the gene matches: 7. Germline-derived CDR1 and CDR2 are SGHVS and FQNEAQ. CDR3 length equals 16 residues. CDR3 bases: TGTGCCAGCAGCCCGCGGACAGGATCCTCTGGAAACACCATATATTTT. Amino acid sequence: CASSPRTGSSGNTIYF.

The gene calls are TRBV6-1 and TRBJ2-5, with 9 bases lining up with TRBD2. The trim removed 1 base at V and 4 bases at J, leaving 7 bases unmatched. Germline lookup yields CDR1 MNHNS and CDR2 SASEGT. This CDR3 contains 16 residues. The CDR3 DNA reads TGTGCCAGCAGTGAAGTACGGCCTAGCGGGATAGAGACCCAGTACTTC. Amino acid sequence: CASSEVRPSGIETQYF.

CDR3 sequence: CATSDPPLDTQYF. DNA of the CDR3: TGTGCCACCAGTGATCCTCCCTTGGATACGCAGTATTTT. The gene calls are TRBV24-1 and TRBJ2-3; D gene ambiguous. Between the trimmed V and J ends, which lost 3 bases and 6 bases, there was a span of 9 bases. The CDR3 totals 13 residues. CDR1 is KGHDR and CDR2 is SFDVKD in the germline V gene.

About this clonotype itself: A read error is possible here, since a much larger clone lies one base away. This CDR3 is missing its conserved last phenylalanine or tryptophan, likely due to a read error. J is TRBJ2-1 and V is TRBV3-1; D is uncertain. CDR1 is LGHDT and CDR2 is YNNKEL in the germline V gene (reference sequence). V was trimmed by 2 bases and J by 7 bases, leaving 6 bases between them. The CDR3 consists of 12 residues. The CDR3 DNA reads as TGTGCCAGCAGCCAACAGATAAATGAGCAGTTCCTC. Translation gives CASSQQINEQFL.

This clonotype has just a few counts. The J gene is TRBJ2-2, the V gene TRBV28; D is possibly TRBD2 (6 bases). Germline CDR1 and CDR2: MDHEN and SYDVKM. Between the trimmed V and J ends, which lost 3 bases and 2 bases, there was a span of 10 bases. The CDR3 totals 15 residues. CDR3: CASSLGGINTGELFF. The DNA for the CDR3 is TGTGCCAGCAGTTTGGGCGGGATTAACACCGGGGAGCTGTTTTTT.

This clonotype was found many times. This chain uses TRBV20-1 with TRBJ2-1, with D perhaps TRBD1 (6 bases). This CDR3 is 12 amino acids long. V lost 1 base and J lost 6, with 7 bases in between. CDR1 DFQATT and CDR2 SNEGSKA come from the germline V gene (reference sequence). For the CDR3, the DNA is TGCAGTGCTAGAGCCAGGGGCAATGAGCAGTTCTTC. Amino acid sequence: CSARARGNEQFF.

The rearrangement links TRBV24-1 to TRBJ2-5; possible D gene TRBD1, 6 bases. CDR1 is KGHDR, CDR2 SFDVKD, per germline. Trimming stripped 4 bases from V and 2 bases from J, with 10 bases between. The CDR3 runs 14 residues. The CDR3 spells CATSDTGKQETQYF. The DNA for the CDR3 is TGTGCCACCAGTGACACAGGGAAACAAGAGACCCAGTACTTC.

Many counts were recorded for this clonotype. V gene TRBV10-3 combines with J gene TRBJ1-2; 10 bases align to TRBD1. V lost 7 bases and J lost 6; bases outside the gene matches: 8. CDR1 is ENHRY and CDR2 is SYGVKD in the germline V gene. CDR3 length: 14 amino acids. The CDR3 here is CAITGDRGFNGYTF. In DNA form, the CDR3 reads TGTGCCATCACCGGGGACAGGGGCTTTAATGGCTACACCTTC.

CDR3: CAISDLDRVYNEQFF. CDR3 nucleotide sequence: TGTGCCATCAGTGATTTGGACAGGGTCTACAATGAGCAGTTCTTC. The chain carries TRBV10-3 and TRBJ2-1; TRBD1 agrees at 8 bases. The germline V gene has CDR1 ENHRY and CDR2 SYGVKD. This CDR3 has 15 residues. V dropped 3 bases and J dropped 3; count of bases not matched to a gene: 4.

This clonotype has just a few counts. The chain employs TRBV12-5 and TRBJ1-1; a weak D match, TRBD1 (5 bases). This CDR3 region has 14 residues. The germline gives CDR1 LGHNT, CDR2 FRNRAP. V lost 0 bases to trimming and J lost 1 base, with 6 bases between them. The DNA for the CDR3 is TGTGCTAGTGGTTTGGTACAGGCGAACACTGAAGCTTTCTTT. It translates to CASGLVQANTEAFF.

The chain couples TRBV29-1 to TRBJ2-3, with 7 bases aligning to TRBD1. This CDR3 comprises 16 residues. The germline CDR1 and CDR2 sequences are SQVTM and ANQGSEA. The V and J ends lost 1 base and 0 bases, in that order; junction bases with no gene match: 7. The DNA of the CDR3 is TGCAGCGTTGAAGGAGGGGACAGTTCTAGCACAGATACGCAGTATTTT. Amino acids: CSVEGGDSSSTDTQYF.

This clonotype appeared a single time. This may be a read error: a much more frequent sequence differs by one nucleotide. V and J are TRBV4-2 and TRBJ1-5; D unresolved. Trimming pared 4 bases from V and 6 bases from J, leaving 10 bases between. CDR3 length: 13 residues. CDR1 and CDR2 (germline): LGHNA, YNFKEQ. The CDR3, as DNA: TGTGCCAGCAGCCTAGGACGAGCTCAGCCCCAGCATTTT. Protein product: CASSLGRAQPQHF.

The rearrangement links TRBV7-9 to TRBJ1-2; D is perhaps TRBD1 (6 bases). V was shortened by 6 bases and J by 7 bases, with 12 bases between the two germline ends. The germline CDR1 and CDR2 sequences are SEHNR and FQNEAQ (reference sequence). CDR3 length: 12 residues. The CDR3 DNA is TGTGCCAGCAGTCCTACAGGGTCTGGCTACACCTTC. This sequence encodes CASSPTGSGYTF.

This clonotype occurred many times. This chain connects TRBV10-3 to TRBJ1-4; 7 nucleotides line up with TRBD1. This CDR3 has 14 residues. The V segment lost 2 bases and the J segment 5 bases; nucleotides outside the gene matches: 2. CDR1 and CDR2 (germline): ENHRY, SYGVKD. The DNA for the CDR3 is TGTGCCATCAGTGAGGGGACAGTGAATGAAAAACTGTTTTTT. Translation: CAISEGTVNEKLFF.

This clonotype came up a few times. A read error may produce the germline difference seen at one junction end. This chain connects TRBV10-3 to TRBJ1-5; D unresolved. This CDR3 has 15 amino acids. Germline loops: CDR1 ENHRY, CDR2 SYGVKD. CDR3 in DNA: TGTGCTATCAGTGAGGGAGATGGGGGCAATCAGCCCCAGCATTTT. Protein sequence: CAISEGDGGNQPQHF.

The CDR3 region is CASSLAGSGRFNEQYF. The DNA of the CDR3 is TGCGCCAGCAGCTTGGCAGGTAGCGGGAGGTTCAACGAGCAGTACTTC. This sequence joins TRBV5-1 and TRBJ2-7; 10 bases are a match to TRBD2. This CDR3 has 16 amino acids. CDR1 and CDR2 from the germline V gene are SGHRS and YFSETQ. Trimming cost V 0 bases and J 5 bases; bases outside gene matches: 8.

This rearrangement joins TRBV10-3 to TRBJ2-4, with D possibly being TRBD1 (6 bases). CDR1 and CDR2 from the germline V gene are ENHRY and SYGVKD. The CDR3 consists of 11 residues. The germline V and J ends were trimmed by 10 bases and 9 bases, with 13 bases remaining between them. CDR3 sequence reads: CATSIGGIQYF. The CDR3 nucleotides read TGTGCCACCTCAATAGGGGGCATTCAGTACTTC.

The table lists this clonotype with a few counts. The CDR3 sequence: CASSSAGTGISYEQYF. The CDR3 nucleotides are TGTGCCAGCAGCTCGGCAGGGACAGGCATCTCCTACGAGCAGTACTTC. The J gene is TRBJ2-7, the V gene TRBV28; 8 bases agree with TRBD1. Unmatched junction bases numbered 10, after V lost 6 bases and J lost 0 bases. Germline loops: CDR1 MDHEN, CDR2 SYDVKM. CDR3 length: 16 residues.

This clonotype was detected many times. The chain carries TRBV2 and TRBJ2-1; 12 bases match TRBD1. The V gene end was trimmed by 4 bases and the J gene end by 7 bases; junction bases not matched to a gene: 5. CDR1 and CDR2 from the germline V gene are SNHLY and FYNNEI. CDR3 size: 15 residues. As DNA, the CDR3 is TGTGCCAGCAGTGCGGGACAGGGGGCGCGTAATGAGCAGTTCTTC. Translation: CASSAGQGARNEQFF.